A single TCR beta chain is shown here with its context. Its matching antigen is unknown. The data belong to a study of cytomegalovirus exposure and HLA in healthy donors. Study observations and caveats: Based on reports, TCR beta sequences accurately predicted HLA-A and HLA-B alleles for most subjects.

This CDR3 spans 13 amino acids. The ends were cut back, 2 bases at V and 11 bases at J, with 16 bases in the middle. Germline CDR1 and CDR2: GTSNPN and SVGIG (reference sequence). The PCR employed 60 Vbeta primers together with 13 Jbeta primers. Sequencing was performed with immunoSEQ multiplex PCR; in TCRdb, only in-frame clones are kept and a portion is missing. This sample has about 98,000 clones, with 65% to 80% found just once. The TCR comes from a man aged 55 to 70 in good health and CMV-seropositive. The chain is built from TRBV30 and TRBJ2-4; the D gene is possibly TRBD1 (6 bases). The source material was PBMCs. The CDR3 loop reads CAWSQPRDTLQYF. CDR3 in DNA: TGTGCCTGGAGTCAACCCCGGGACACACTTCAGTACTTC.